This T cell receptor (beta chain) was sequenced during a study of Ad26.COV2.S vaccination and SARS-CoV-2 variants. Study-wide results and limits: Possibly, TCR breadth and depth analyses underestimated total T cell responses. Participants in the vaccine arm had higher spike-specific TCR breadth; placebo recipients had lower.

Measured with immunoSEQ multiplex PCR; TCRdb has only the in-frame clones, and not every one. Here the sample spans tens of thousands of clones, 83% being singletons. Regarding this clone: As yet, its antigen is unknown.

This TCR was recovered from a human donor who had recovered from COVID-19. The sequenced sample was peripheral blood, obtained after recovery from COVID-19.

This CDR3 reads CASNPSGRSNQPQHF. The CDR3 nucleotides are TGTGCCAGCAACCCATCCGGACGGAGCAATCAGCCCCAGCATTTT. This chain joins TRBV6-5 and TRBJ1-5, with D hard to call. The germline V gene encodes CDR1 MNHEY and CDR2 SVGAGI. The CDR3 consists of 15 residues. Trimming left V 7 bases short and J 1 base short, with 14 bases between.